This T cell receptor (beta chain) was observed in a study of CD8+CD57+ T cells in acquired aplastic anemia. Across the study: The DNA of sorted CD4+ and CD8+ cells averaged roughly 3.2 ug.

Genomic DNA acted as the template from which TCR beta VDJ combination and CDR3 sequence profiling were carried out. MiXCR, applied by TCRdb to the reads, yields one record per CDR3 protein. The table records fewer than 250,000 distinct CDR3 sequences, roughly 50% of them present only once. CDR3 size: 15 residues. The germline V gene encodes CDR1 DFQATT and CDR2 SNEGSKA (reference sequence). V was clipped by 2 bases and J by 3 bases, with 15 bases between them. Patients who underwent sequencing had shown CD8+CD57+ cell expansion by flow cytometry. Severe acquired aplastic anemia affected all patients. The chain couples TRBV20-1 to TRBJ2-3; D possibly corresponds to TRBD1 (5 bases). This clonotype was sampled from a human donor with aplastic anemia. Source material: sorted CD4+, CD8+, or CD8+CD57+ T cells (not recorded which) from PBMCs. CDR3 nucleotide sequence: TGCAGTGCTAGAAGCGAGGCAGGGTGGACAGATACGCAGTATTTT. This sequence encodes CSARSEAGWTDTQYF.